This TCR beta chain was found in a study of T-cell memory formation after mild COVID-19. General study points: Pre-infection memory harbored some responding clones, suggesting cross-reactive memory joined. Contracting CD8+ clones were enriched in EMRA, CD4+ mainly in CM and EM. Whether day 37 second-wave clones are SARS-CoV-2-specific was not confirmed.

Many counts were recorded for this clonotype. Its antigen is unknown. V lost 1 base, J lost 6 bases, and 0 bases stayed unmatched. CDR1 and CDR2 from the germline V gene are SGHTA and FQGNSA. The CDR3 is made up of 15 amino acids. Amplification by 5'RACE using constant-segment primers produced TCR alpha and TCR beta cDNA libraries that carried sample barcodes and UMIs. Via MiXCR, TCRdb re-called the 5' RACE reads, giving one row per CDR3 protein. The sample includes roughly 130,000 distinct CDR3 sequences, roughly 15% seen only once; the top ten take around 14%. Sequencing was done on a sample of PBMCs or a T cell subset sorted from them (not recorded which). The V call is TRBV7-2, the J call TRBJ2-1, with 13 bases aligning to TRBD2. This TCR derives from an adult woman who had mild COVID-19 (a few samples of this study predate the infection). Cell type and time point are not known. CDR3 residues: CASSLGLAGGNEQFF. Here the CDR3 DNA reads TGTGCCAGCAGCTTAGGACTAGCGGGGGGCAATGAGCAGTTCTTC.